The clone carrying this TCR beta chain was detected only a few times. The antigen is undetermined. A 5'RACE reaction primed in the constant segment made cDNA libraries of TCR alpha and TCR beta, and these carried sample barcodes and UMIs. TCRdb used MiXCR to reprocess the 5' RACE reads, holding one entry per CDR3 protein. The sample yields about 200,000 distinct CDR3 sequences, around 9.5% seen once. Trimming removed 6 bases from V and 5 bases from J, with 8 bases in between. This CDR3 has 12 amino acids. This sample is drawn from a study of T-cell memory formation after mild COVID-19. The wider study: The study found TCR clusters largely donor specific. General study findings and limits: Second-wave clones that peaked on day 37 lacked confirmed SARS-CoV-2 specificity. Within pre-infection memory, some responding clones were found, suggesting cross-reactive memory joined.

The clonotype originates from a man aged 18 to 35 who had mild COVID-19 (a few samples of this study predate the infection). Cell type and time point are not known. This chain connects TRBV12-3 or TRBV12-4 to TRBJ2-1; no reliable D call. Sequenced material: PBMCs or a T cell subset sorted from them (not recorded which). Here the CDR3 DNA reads TGTGCCAGCAGGGGGAATGACAATGAGCAGTTCTTC. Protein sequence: CASRGNDNEQFF.